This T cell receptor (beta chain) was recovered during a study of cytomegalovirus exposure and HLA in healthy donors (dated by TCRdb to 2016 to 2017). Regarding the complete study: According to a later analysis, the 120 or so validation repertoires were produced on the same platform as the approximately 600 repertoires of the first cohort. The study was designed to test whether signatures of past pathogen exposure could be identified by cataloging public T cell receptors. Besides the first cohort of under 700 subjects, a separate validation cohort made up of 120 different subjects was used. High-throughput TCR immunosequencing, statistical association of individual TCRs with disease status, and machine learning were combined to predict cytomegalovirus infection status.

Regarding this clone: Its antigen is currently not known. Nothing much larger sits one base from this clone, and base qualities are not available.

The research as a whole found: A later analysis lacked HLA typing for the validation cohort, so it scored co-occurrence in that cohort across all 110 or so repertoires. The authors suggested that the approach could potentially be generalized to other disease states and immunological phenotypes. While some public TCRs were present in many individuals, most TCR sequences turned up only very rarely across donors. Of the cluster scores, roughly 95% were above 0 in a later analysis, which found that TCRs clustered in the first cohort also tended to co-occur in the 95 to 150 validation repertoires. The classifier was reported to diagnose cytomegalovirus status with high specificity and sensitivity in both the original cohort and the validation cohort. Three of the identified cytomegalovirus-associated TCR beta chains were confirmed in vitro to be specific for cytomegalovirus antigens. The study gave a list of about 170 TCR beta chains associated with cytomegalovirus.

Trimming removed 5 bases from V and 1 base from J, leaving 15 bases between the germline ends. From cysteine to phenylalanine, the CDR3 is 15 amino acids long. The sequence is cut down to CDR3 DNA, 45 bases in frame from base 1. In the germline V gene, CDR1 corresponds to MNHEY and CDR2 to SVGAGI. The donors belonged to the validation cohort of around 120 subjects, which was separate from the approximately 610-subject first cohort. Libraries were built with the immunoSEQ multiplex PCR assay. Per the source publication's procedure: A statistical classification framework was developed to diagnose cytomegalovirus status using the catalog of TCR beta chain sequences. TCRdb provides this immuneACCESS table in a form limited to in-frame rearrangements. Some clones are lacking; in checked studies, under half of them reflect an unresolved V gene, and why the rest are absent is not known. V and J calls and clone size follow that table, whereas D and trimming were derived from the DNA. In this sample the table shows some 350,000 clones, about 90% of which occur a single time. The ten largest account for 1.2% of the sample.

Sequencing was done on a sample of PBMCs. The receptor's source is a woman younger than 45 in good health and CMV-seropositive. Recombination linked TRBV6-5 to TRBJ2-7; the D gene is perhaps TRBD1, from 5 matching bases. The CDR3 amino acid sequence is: CASSHRRQPSYEQYF. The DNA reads TGTGCCAGCAGTCATCGGCGACAGCCATCCTACGAGCAGTACTTC.